Reported below is one TCR beta chain. Its target is not known. These data belong to a study of graft-versus-host responses after intestinal transplantation. Study-wide context: Recipients uniformly received anti-thymocyte globulin induction, followed by tacrolimus and steroids for roughly 3 years.

Assay: immunoSEQ multiplex PCR; the TCRdb copy retains only in-frame clones and omits some. The table shows over 45,000 clones, with roughly 90% occurring only once. General study results and limits: Allografts from individuals with graft-donor T cell macrochimerism displayed high graft-versus-host to host-versus-graft clonal ratios. GvH clones detected in recipient marrow included some appearing first in ileum or blood. Maximum circulating GvH clone levels tracked with early post-transplant HvG decreases.

Trimming took 1 base from V and 10 from J; bases not matched to a gene: 1. The CDR3 is 13 amino acids. Germline CDR1 is SGHDT and CDR2 is YYEEEE. The chain links TRBV5-6 to TRBJ2-1; 11 nucleotides agree with TRBD2. Sequenced material: PBMCs, taken 26 days after transplant. The sequence was obtained from a human patient who received an intestinal transplant, so some T cells may come from the graft donor. In nucleotides, the CDR3 is TGTGCCAGCAGCTTGCGACTAGCGGGGGAGCAGTTCTTC. Amino acid sequence: CASSLRLAGEQFF.